Shown below are 27 T cell receptor beta chains from a single sample sequenced in a study of blood T cell repertoires in COVID-19. Profiling relied on immunoSEQ multiplex PCR, and the TCRdb table lists in-frame clones only, not all of them. Of 250,000 to 350,000 clones listed, roughly 90% are singletons. Material: PBMCs or T cells enriched from blood (not recorded which). These receptors were taken from a man between 60 and 70 years old who had recovered from COVID-19.

This clone was picked up one time. This chain joins TRBV11-2 and TRBJ1-1, with a weak D call TRBD1 (6 bases). Trimming pared 1 base from V and 5 bases from J, leaving 11 bases between. The germline gives CDR1 SGHAT, CDR2 FQNNGV. The length of the CDR3 is 14 residues. This CDR3 reads CASSLALTGTEAFF. In DNA, the CDR3 is TGTGCCAGCAGCTTAGCCTTAACAGGGACTGAAGCTTTCTTT.

The chain combines TRBV6-2 or TRBV6-3 with TRBJ1-5; D is perhaps TRBD1 (5 bases). The CDR3 contains 16 residues. The V end was cut by 5 bases, the J end by 5 bases, with 19 bases between. Germline CDR1 MNHEY, CDR2 SVGEGT. CDR3: CASSNFPGIPDQPQHF. CDR3 nucleotides: TGTGCCAGCAGTAACTTCCCAGGGATTCCGGATCAGCCCCAGCATTTT.

CDR3 protein: CASSPGGGELFF. DNA for the CDR3: TGTGCCAGCAGCCCGGGGGGCGGGGAGCTGTTTTTT. This chain connects TRBV7-9 to TRBJ2-2, with 7 bases matching TRBD2. Germline lookup yields CDR1 SEHNR and CDR2 FQNEAQ (reference sequence). The ends lost 5 bases at V and 7 bases at J; junction bases unmatched: 1. This CDR3 spans 12 amino acids.

V is TRBV11-3 and J is TRBJ2-3; D uncertain. The CDR3 length is 19 residues. Germline V gene data show CDR1 as SGHNT and CDR2 as YENEEA. Deletions cut 0 bases from V and 0 bases from J, with 19 bases between. CDR3 protein: CASSLDPRRGLTSTDTQYF. CDR3 nucleotide sequence: TGTGCCAGCAGCTTAGATCCAAGGCGTGGGCTAACTAGCACAGATACGCAGTATTTT.

The chain links TRBV28 to TRBJ1-3; D is ambiguous. The CDR3 runs 13 residues. With 9 bases removed from V and 0 bases from J, the gap between germline ends came to 9 bases. Germline CDR1 MDHEN, CDR2 SYDVKM. Written as DNA, the CDR3 is TGTGCCAGTGAGAATTACTCTGGAAACACCATATATTTT. Translated: CASENYSGNTIYF.

In its sample, this clone was seen a few times. V is TRBV7-8 and J is TRBJ2-1; D is possibly TRBD1 (5 bases). Germline-derived CDR1 and CDR2 are SGHVS and FQNEAQ. The CDR3 spans 16 residues. The V and J ends lost 3 bases and 1 base respectively, with 13 bases between them. CDR3 sequence reads: CASSFFGQGSYNEQFF. For the CDR3, the DNA is TGTGCCAGCAGCTTTTTCGGTCAGGGATCCTACAATGAGCAGTTCTTC.

This chain links TRBV7-2 with TRBJ2-1; D is unresolved. CDR3 length equals 13 residues. From germline, CDR1 is SGHTA and CDR2 FQGNSA. V lost 4 bases to trimming and J lost 9 bases, with 13 bases between them. CDR3 amino acids: CASSYRSDVEQFF. In DNA, the CDR3 is TGTGCCAGCAGCTATAGGAGCGATGTTGAGCAGTTCTTC.

The gene calls are TRBV6-5 and TRBJ1-6, with D tentatively TRBD1 (6 bases). V dropped 6 bases and J dropped 7 bases, with 13 bases sitting between them. The length of the CDR3 is 14 residues. The germline CDR1 and CDR2 sequences are MNHEY and SVGAGI. In DNA, the CDR3 is TGTGCCAGCAGCTACGGGGGCCTCAATTCACCCCTCCACTTT. Its protein is CASSYGGLNSPLHF.

The V gene is TRBV6-1, the J gene TRBJ2-1, with TRBD2 matching over 12 bases. The CDR3 covers 16 residues. CDR1 MNHNS and CDR2 SASEGT come from the germline V gene. After removal of 0 bases from V and 7 bases from J, the junction contained 4 bases not matched to a gene. The CDR3 DNA reads TGTGCCAGCAGTGAAGCGGTCCTAGCGGGAGGGAATGAGCAGTTCTTC. Encoded protein: CASSEAVLAGGNEQFF.

The chain joins TRBV7-8 to TRBJ2-3; D possibly corresponds to TRBD1 (6 bases). This CDR3 comprises 16 residues. Trimming shortened V by 5 bases and J by 1 base, and 16 bases separated the two germline ends. The germline gives CDR1 SGHVS, CDR2 FQNEAQ. The CDR3 sequence is CASSTGYRGGTDTQYF. The CDR3 DNA reads as TGTGCCAGCAGCACAGGGTATAGGGGTGGCACAGATACGCAGTATTTT.

This chain links TRBV5-5 with TRBJ2-2; TRBD1 is a possible D gene (5 bases). Germline CDR1 SGHKS, CDR2 YYEKEE (reference sequence). This CDR3 has 15 amino acids. The germline V and J ends were trimmed by 2 bases and 1 base, with 9 bases remaining between them. DNA for the CDR3: TGTGCCAGCAGCTTTAGGACAATGAACACCGGGGAGCTGTTTTTT. This gives the protein CASSFRTMNTGELFF.

V and J are TRBV19 and TRBJ2-7, with D maybe TRBD2 (7 bases). Germline values: CDR1 LNHDA, CDR2 SQIVND (reference sequence). The CDR3 covers 13 residues. V was cut by 5 bases and J by 1 base, with 9 bases left in between. This chain's CDR3 is CASSRGASYEQYF. The CDR3 bases are TGTGCCAGTAGTCGGGGGGCTTCCTACGAGCAGTACTTC.

The chain recombines TRBV19 with TRBJ1-1; perhaps TRBD1 as D (6 bases). Germline CDR1 LNHDA, CDR2 SQIVND (reference sequence). There are 13 residues in the CDR3. The ends were cut back, 9 bases at V and 2 bases at J, with 13 bases in the middle. CDR3 protein: CARVDSTNTEAFF. DNA for the CDR3: TGTGCCAGGGTGGACAGTACCAACACTGAAGCTTTCTTT.

In nucleotides, the CDR3 is TGTGCCAGCAGCCTGATATCGGCCGGGGAGCTGTTTTTT. Translated: CASSLISAGELFF. V is TRBV3-1 (or the pseudogene TRBV3-2) and J is TRBJ2-2, with D uncertain. V gave up 4 bases and J gave up 6 bases, with 9 bases separating them. The germline CDR1 and CDR2 sequences are LGHDT and YNNKEL (reference sequence). There are 13 residues in the CDR3.

The chain joins TRBV14 to TRBJ2-5; D gene uncertain. CDR3 size: 12 residues. Germline V CDR1 and CDR2: SGHDN, FVKESK. V lost 1 base to trimming and J lost 4 bases, with 4 bases between them. The CDR3 sequence: CASSQGRETQYF. The CDR3 nucleotides are TGTGCCAGCAGCCAAGGTCGAGAGACCCAGTACTTC.

The table lists this clone with a count of one. The chain joins TRBV9 to TRBJ2-1, with D tentatively TRBD2 (5 bases). V was cut by 0 bases and J by 6 bases, with 13 bases left in between. Per germline, CDR1 SGDLS and CDR2 YYNGEE. The CDR3 runs 15 residues. The CDR3 region is CASSVVGDSGNEQFF. CDR3 in DNA: TGTGCCAGCAGCGTAGTGGGAGACTCAGGCAATGAGCAGTTCTTC.

The chain uses TRBV27 and TRBJ2-1; TRBD1 matches 7 bases. The CDR3 runs to 15 residues. The germline V gene encodes CDR1 MNHEY and CDR2 SMNVEV (reference sequence). After removal of 6 bases from V and 9 bases from J, the junction contained 14 bases not matched to a gene. The CDR3 DNA is TGTGCCAGCAGAGTAGGACAGGCTTTATACGGTGAGCAGTTCTTC. Its translation is CASRVGQALYGEQFF.

This chain connects TRBV7-2 to TRBJ2-3; 12 nucleotides align to TRBD2. CDR1 is SGHTA, CDR2 FQGNSA, per germline. V lost 4 bases and J lost 6; bases outside the gene matches: 8. The CDR3 consists of 16 residues. This CDR3 is CASSSLAGGVADTQYF. Here the CDR3 DNA reads TGTGCCAGCAGCTCCCTAGCGGGGGGGGTGGCCGATACGCAGTATTTT.

This chain joins TRBV7-9 and TRBJ1-1, with a weak D call TRBD1 (5 bases). Germline values: CDR1 SEHNR, CDR2 FQNEAQ (reference sequence). This CDR3 spans 13 amino acids. Trimming removed 7 bases at V and 5 bases at J, with 14 bases between. CDR3: CASISSQATEAFF. The CDR3 nucleotides read TGTGCCAGCATTTCGTCACAGGCTACTGAAGCTTTCTTT. The full variable domain, with the rest looked up from reference TRBV7-9 and TRBJ1-1, is DTGVSQNPRHKITKRGQNVTFRCDPISEHNRLYWYRQTLGQGPEFLTYFQNEAQLEKSRLLSDRFSAERPKGSFSTLEIQRTEQGDSAMYLCASISSQATEAFFGQGTRLTVV.

CDR3 residues: CASSLERQGDREAFF. For the CDR3, the DNA is TGCGCCAGCAGCTTGGAGCGTCAGGGGGATCGAGAAGCTTTCTTT. The chain joins TRBV5-1 to TRBJ1-1; 7 bases map to TRBD1. Germline V gene data show CDR1 as SGHRS and CDR2 as YFSETQ. This CDR3 spans 15 amino acids. Germline trimming cut 0 bases from V and 8 bases from J; bases unmatched to any gene: 10. Full variable domain (missing parts from reference TRBV5-1 and TRBJ1-1): KAGVTQTPRYLIKTRGQQVTLSCSPISGHRSVSWYQQTPGQGLQFLFEYFSETQRNKGNFPGRFSGRQFSNSRSEMNVSTLELGDSALYLCASSLERQGDREAFFGQGTRLTVV.

The chain joins TRBV4-1 to TRBJ2-1; perhaps TRBD1 as D (5 bases). The CDR3 has 15 amino acids. The V and J ends lost 6 bases and 3 bases respectively, with 15 bases between them. From germline, CDR1 is MGHRA and CDR2 YSYEKL. The CDR3: CASSLGAANYNEQFF. The CDR3 coding sequence is TGCGCCAGCAGTCTAGGGGCAGCAAACTACAATGAGCAGTTCTTC.

This clone appeared once. V is TRBV9 and J is TRBJ2-5; 9 nucleotides match TRBD1. The CDR3 runs to 15 residues. Germline trimming cut 0 bases from V and 5 bases from J; bases unmatched to any gene: 5. Germline lookup yields CDR1 SGDLS and CDR2 YYNGEE. The CDR3 loop is CASSVEGQGWETQYF. CDR3 sequence (DNA): TGTGCCAGCAGCGTAGAGGGACAGGGATGGGAGACCCAGTACTTC.

This rearrangement joins TRBV19 to TRBJ2-5; 7 bases are a match to TRBD1. The ends lost 4 bases at V and 4 bases at J; junction bases unmatched: 6. The CDR3 sequence is 14 residues long. Germline CDR1 and CDR2: LNHDA and SQIVND (reference sequence). CDR3 coding DNA: TGTGCCAGTAGTAAAAGGACAGGACTAGAGACCCAGTACTTC. It specifies CASSKRTGLETQYF.

V gene TRBV4-2 combines with J gene TRBJ2-3; 7 bases line up with TRBD1. After removal of 1 base from V and 1 base from J, the junction contained 11 bases not matched to a gene. This CDR3 has 18 amino acids. Germline assignment: CDR1 LGHNA and CDR2 YNFKEQ. In DNA form, the CDR3 reads TGTGCCAGCAGCCAAGGATTGGGATCCGGGACAGGCACAGATACGCAGTATTTT. Amino acids: CASSQGLGSGTGTDTQYF.

The chain recombines TRBV29-1 with TRBJ1-1; D perhaps matches TRBD1 (5 bases). The CDR3 is 13 residues long. The V end lost 3 bases, the J end lost 6 bases, and 14 bases lay between the germline ends. Germline V CDR1 and CDR2: SQVTM, ANQGSEA. The CDR3 spells CSVDGSRGAEAFF. CDR3 in DNA: TGCAGCGTTGATGGGTCCCGGGGGGCTGAAGCTTTCTTT.

The J gene is TRBJ1-6, the V gene TRBV6-5, with TRBD1 matching over 8 bases. The length of the CDR3 is 14 residues. V shed 0 bases and J 9 bases; nucleotides not matched to a gene: 1. The germline gives CDR1 MNHEY, CDR2 SVGAGI. CDR3 in DNA: TGTGCCAGCAGTTACTCCGACAGGGGTTCACCCCTCCACTTT. Protein: CASSYSDRGSPLHF.

The V gene is TRBV12-5, the J gene TRBJ2-1, with 9 positions matching TRBD2. Germline CDR1 reads LGHNT; CDR2 reads FRNRAP. CDR3 length equals 15 residues. V lost 2 bases and J lost 6; bases outside the gene matches: 5. The CDR3 coding sequence is TGTGCTAGTGGTTTGAAGCGGGGGGAACTCAATGAGCAGTTCTTC. This encodes CASGLKRGELNEQFF.